The 9 T cell receptor beta chains presented below share a single source sample, sequenced in a study of identifying expanded T cells in peripheral blood. The data were produced by immunoSEQ multiplex PCR, yet TCRdb's version contains in-frame clones alone and is incomplete. The sample shows about 100,000 clones, roughly 86% of them seen only once. Sequenced material: blood. These receptors originate from a person between 18 and 75 years old in good health.

The chain recombines TRBV30 with TRBJ2-3; D is unclear. Germline values: CDR1 GTSNPN, CDR2 SVGIG (reference sequence). The CDR3 covers 14 residues. The V and J ends lost 0 bases and 2 bases respectively, with 9 bases between them. CDR3 nucleotide sequence: TGTGCCTGGAGTGTAGTAGGGAACACAGATACGCAGTATTTT. Residues: CAWSVVGNTDTQYF. Full variable domain (rest looked up from reference TRBV30 and TRBJ2-3): SQTIHQWPATLVQPVGSPLSLECTVEGTSNPNLYWYRQAAGRGLQLLFYSVGIGQISSEVPQNLSASRPQDRQFILSSKKLLLSDSGFYLCAWSVVGNTDTQYFGPGTRLTVL.

The V call is TRBV12-5, the J call TRBJ1-1, with 10 bases lining up with TRBD1. The CDR3 is 18 residues long. Germline assignment: CDR1 LGHNT and CDR2 FRNRAP. V trimming: 3 bases; J trimming: 3 bases; junction bases outside the gene matches: 13. Written as DNA, the CDR3 is TGTGCTAGTGGTTTCCAAGCCCCGGACAGGGGGAAGGACACTGAAGCTTTCTTT. This gives the protein CASGFQAPDRGKDTEAFF.

The rearrangement joins TRBV5-5 to TRBJ1-2; TRBD1 matches 8 bases. Germline CDR1 SGHKS, CDR2 YYEKEE (reference sequence). The CDR3 runs to 16 residues. Trimming removed 4 bases from V and 1 base from J; junction bases left unmatched: 9. The CDR3 nucleotides are TGTGCCAGCAGCCCGCCGGGGACAGGCTTTAACTATGGCTACACCTTC. Translated: CASSPPGTGFNYGYTF. The full variable domain, with the rest looked up from reference TRBV5-5 and TRBJ1-2, is DAGVTQSPTHLIKTRGQQVTLRCSPISGHKSVSWYQQVLGQGPQFIFQYYEKEERGRGNFPDRFSARQFPNYSSELNVNALLLGDSALYLCASSPPGTGFNYGYTFGSGTRLTVV.

This clone was seen just once. Other DNA sequences in the sample encode the same CDR3. This chain joins TRBV6-5 and TRBJ2-7; tentative D call: TRBD1 (6 bases). V was trimmed by 5 bases and J by 1 base, leaving 15 bases between them. The CDR3 is 15 residues long. The germline V gene encodes CDR1 MNHEY and CDR2 SVGAGI. In DNA form, the CDR3 reads TGTGCCAGCAGTAAAGGACAGCCCGGTTCCTACGAGCAGTACTTC. This sequence encodes CASSKGQPGSYEQYF.

This chain uses TRBV5-4 with TRBJ1-2; TRBD1 is a possible D gene (6 bases). Germline loops: CDR1 SGHNT, CDR2 YYREEE (reference sequence). Trimming shortened V by 0 bases and J by 5 bases, and 20 bases separated the two germline ends. The CDR3 is 17 residues long. The CDR3 nucleotides read TGTGCCAGCAGCTTGGAAGGTCTGGGCCAGGGGCGGTATGGCTACACCTTC. Translating it yields CASSLEGLGQGRYGYTF. Filled out from reference TRBV5-4 and TRBJ1-2, the complete variable domain reads ETGVTQSPTHLIKTRGQQVTLRCSSQSGHNTVSWYQQALGQGPQFIFQYYREEENGRGNFPPRFSGLQFPNYSSELNVNALELDDSALYLCASSLEGLGQGRYGYTFGSGTRLTVV.

The rearrangement links TRBV6-6 to TRBJ1-5; a weak D match, TRBD1 (5 bases). Germline values: CDR1 MNHNY, CDR2 SVGAGI (reference sequence). The V end lost 2 bases, the J end lost 0 bases, and 8 bases lay between the germline ends. The CDR3 has 15 residues. CDR3 protein: CASSYGGNSNQPQHF. DNA for the CDR3: TGTGCCAGCAGTTACGGGGGAAATAGCAATCAGCCCCAGCATTTT.

This clone was seen just once. The chain is built from TRBV7-2 and TRBJ1-4; D gene uncertain. Germline CDR1 SGHTA, CDR2 FQGNSA. Between the trimmed V and J ends, which lost 3 bases and 5 bases, there was a span of 7 bases. This CDR3 has 13 residues. The CDR3 DNA reads as TGTGCCAGCAGCTTTTATGAAAATGAAAAACTGTTTTTT. Protein product: CASSFYENEKLFF.

The V gene is TRBV6-6, the J gene TRBJ1-4; D unresolved. Trimming removed 6 bases at V and 8 bases at J, with 13 bases between. CDR3 length equals 13 residues. CDR1 and CDR2 (germline): MNHNY, SVGAGI (reference sequence). Written as DNA, the CDR3 is TGTGCCAGCAGCATAGGGCCTCAAGAAAAACTGTTTTTT. Amino acid sequence: CASSIGPQEKLFF.

The chain carries TRBV6-5 and TRBJ1-2; TRBD1 might be the D (5 bases). Germline V gene data show CDR1 as MNHEY and CDR2 as SVGAGI. The CDR3 contains 14 residues. Trimming stripped 6 bases from V and 6 bases from J, with 17 bases between. In DNA form, the CDR3 reads TGTGCCAGCAGCAGAACCTTTCAGGGAAATGGCTACACCTTC. Its protein is CASSRTFQGNGYTF.